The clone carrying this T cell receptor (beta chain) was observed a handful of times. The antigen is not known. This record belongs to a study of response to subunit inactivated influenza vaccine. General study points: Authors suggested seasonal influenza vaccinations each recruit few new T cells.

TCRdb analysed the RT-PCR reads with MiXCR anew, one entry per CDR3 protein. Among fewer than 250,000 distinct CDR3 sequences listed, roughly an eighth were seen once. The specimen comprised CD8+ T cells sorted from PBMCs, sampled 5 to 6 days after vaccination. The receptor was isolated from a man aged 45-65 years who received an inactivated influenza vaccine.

CDR3 sequence reads: CASSYGLGDYGYTF. The CDR3 nucleotides read TGTGCCAGCAGTTACGGTCTGGGCGACTATGGCTACACCTTC. The V call is TRBV6-6, the J call TRBJ1-2; D gene unclear. This CDR3 spans 14 amino acids. V was cut by 2 bases and J by 3 bases, with 10 bases left in between. From germline, CDR1 is MNHNY and CDR2 SVGAGI (reference sequence).